This TCR beta chain was profiled in a study of T cell responses to AZD1222 COVID-19 vaccine. Study-wide background: Whether given at about 4 or about 12 weeks, second doses were pooled. Study-level results: Seropositive AZD1222 recipients at baseline numbered only 6 or 7.

This CDR3 contains 13 residues. V lost 4 bases, J lost 6 bases, and 11 bases lay in between. Germline CDR1 is KGHDR and CDR2 is SFDVKD. Method: immunoSEQ multiplex PCR; TCRdb's copy keeps in-frame clones and lacks some. The sample has 95,000 to 100,000 clones, about nine tenths seen once. Remarks on this clone: As yet, its antigen is unknown.

This TCR was sampled from an adult in good health. The sample in question was peripheral blood, obtained on day 0 of AZD1222 vaccination. The chain has TRBV24-1 and TRBJ1-2; D uncertain. CDR3 amino acids: CATSDQRRDGYTF. The CDR3, as DNA: TGTGCCACCAGTGACCAAAGACGTGATGGCTACACCTTC.